The rows below give T cell receptor beta chains drawn from one sample of a study of CD8 T cells in Susac syndrome. TCRdb re-analysed the immunoSEQ multiplex PCR reads in MiXCR, keeping a single row per CDR3 protein. This repertoire shows some 140,000 distinct CDR3 sequences, 85% to 95% found once; its top ten account for about 0.18%. The sequenced sample consisted of CD8+ T cells from PBMCs. The source of these receptors is a human donor with Susac syndrome. Each CDR3 is given with its conserved first and last residue. D genes are given only for firm matches.

V	D	J	CDR3	DNA
TRBV27	NA	TRBJ2-1	CASTLGWEQFF	TGTGCCAGCACCCTCGGCTGGGAGCAGTTCTTC
TRBV30	TRBD2	TRBJ2-3	CAWSTLAGIKDTQYF	TGTGCCTGGTCCACCCTAGCGGGAATTAAAGATACGCAGTATTTT
TRBV4-2	TRBD1	TRBJ2-7	CASSQERDSYEQYF	TGTGCCAGCAGCCAAGAACGGGACAGCTACGAGCAGTACTTC
TRBV10-3	NA	TRBJ2-5	CAISESEETQYF	TGTGCCATCAGTGAGAGTGAAGAGACCCAGTACTTC
TRBV20-1	TRBD2	TRBJ2-7	CSARDSGRGYEQYF	TGCAGTGCTAGAGATAGCGGGAGGGGTTACGAGCAGTACTTC
TRBV20-1	TRBD1	TRBJ2-7	CSASWTGGSYEQYF	TGCAGTGCTAGTTGGACAGGAGGCTCCTACGAGCAGTACTTC
TRBV9	NA	TRBJ2-7	CASGGLGGEQYF	TGTGCCAGCGGGGGGTTGGGGGGCGAGCAGTACTTC
TRBV5-1	TRBD1	TRBJ2-7	CASSWDVQGVKYEQYF	TGCGCCAGCAGCTGGGACGTCCAGGGGGTAAAGTACGAGCAGTACTTC
TRBV20-1	NA	TRBJ1-2	CSARDLGYTF	TGCAGTGCTAGAGATCTGGGCTACACCTTC
TRBV27	NA	TRBJ2-1	CASSPQGGGNEQFF	TGTGCCAGCAGCCCCCAGGGAGGTGGTAATGAGCAGTTCTTC
TRBV3-1	TRBD2	TRBJ2-7	CASSQDSLAGGGASYEQYF	TGTGCCAGCAGCCAAGATAGTCTAGCGGGAGGAGGGGCCTCCTACGAGCAGTACTTC
TRBV9	TRBD2	TRBJ2-1	CASSVDSGSSYNEQFF	TGTGCCAGCAGCGTCGATAGCGGGAGCTCCTACAATGAGCAGTTCTTC
TRBV12-5	TRBD2	TRBJ2-3	CASGLVRTSGRTDTQYF	TGTGCTAGTGGTTTGGTACGGACTAGCGGGAGGACAGATACGCAGTATTTT
TRBV3-1	NA	TRBJ2-1	CASSHRAVDEQFF	TGTGCCAGCAGCCATCGGGCGGTAGATGAGCAGTTCTTC
TRBV12-3/TRBV12-4	TRBD2	TRBJ2-3	CASSSSPLGLADSTDTQYF	TGTGCCAGCAGTTCCTCGCCCCTGGGACTAGCGGATAGCACAGATACGCAGTATTTT
TRBV28	NA	TRBJ1-1	CASSFPPANTEAFF	TGTGCCAGCAGTTTCCCCCCAGCGAACACTGAAGCTTTCTTT
TRBV20-1	NA	TRBJ2-1	CSAGWYNEQFF	TGCAGTGCTGGTTGGTACAATGAGCAGTTCTTC
TRBV7-6	TRBD2	TRBJ2-1	CASSSGPAGGRGGSYNEQFF	TGTGCCAGCAGCTCGGGGCCAGCGGGAGGGCGTGGGGGCTCCTACAATGAGCAGTTCTTC
TRBV9	TRBD1	TRBJ1-3	CASSETGSGNTIYF	TGTGCCAGCAGCGAGACAGGGAGTGGAAACACCATATATTTT
TRBV29-1	TRBD1	TRBJ2-7	CSAGTGASYEQYF	TGCAGCGCAGGGACAGGGGCCTCCTACGAGCAGTACTTC
TRBV3-1	NA	TRBJ2-3	CASSQDAMGVPDPDTQYF	TGTGCCAGCAGCCAAGATGCCATGGGGGTCCCTGATCCAGATACGCAGTATTTT
TRBV6-5	TRBD1	TRBJ2-1	CASSYLRITGGRQFF	TGTGCCAGCAGTTATTTAAGGATCACAGGGGGCCGGCAGTTCTTC
TRBV7-6	NA	TRBJ2-7	CASSCREEQYF	TGTGCCAGCAGCTGCAGGGAGGAGCAGTACTTC
TRBV3-1	TRBD1	TRBJ1-1	CASSPTGIGAEAFF	TGTGCCAGCAGCCCGACAGGGATTGGGGCTGAAGCTTTCTTT
TRBV29-1	NA	TRBJ2-3	CSVVAGADTQYF	TGCAGCGTTGTAGCCGGGGCAGATACGCAGTATTTT
TRBV20-1	TRBD2	TRBJ2-3	CSASGTSGAVDTQYF	TGCAGTGCTAGCGGAACTAGCGGGGCGGTAGATACGCAGTATTTT
TRBV5-1	TRBD1	TRBJ2-7	CASSLGQGSDEQYF	TGCGCCAGCAGCCTGGGACAGGGGTCCGACGAGCAGTACTTC
TRBV19	TRBD1	TRBJ2-7	CASSIGQGSYEQYF	TGTGCCAGTAGTATAGGACAGGGATCCTACGAGCAGTACTTC
TRBV12-3/TRBV12-4	TRBD1	TRBJ2-7	CASRPNQGATYEQYF	TGTGCCAGCAGGCCTAATCAGGGGGCTACCTACGAGCAGTACTTC
TRBV12-3/TRBV12-4	TRBD1	TRBJ1-2	CASSSTGGSLIYGYTF	TGTGCCAGCAGCAGTACAGGGGGCTCCTTGATCTATGGCTACACCTTC
TRBV9	NA	TRBJ2-1	CASSVEGGSSYNEQFF	TGTGCCAGCAGCGTAGAGGGGGGGAGCTCCTACAATGAGCAGTTCTTC
TRBV20-1	TRBD2	TRBJ2-1	CSASGLAGSDNEQFF	TGCAGTGCGTCGGGACTAGCGGGAAGCGACAATGAGCAGTTCTTC
TRBV9	TRBD2	TRBJ2-7	CASSVGLAGVEQYF	TGTGCCAGCAGCGTGGGACTAGCGGGAGTAGAACAGTACTTC